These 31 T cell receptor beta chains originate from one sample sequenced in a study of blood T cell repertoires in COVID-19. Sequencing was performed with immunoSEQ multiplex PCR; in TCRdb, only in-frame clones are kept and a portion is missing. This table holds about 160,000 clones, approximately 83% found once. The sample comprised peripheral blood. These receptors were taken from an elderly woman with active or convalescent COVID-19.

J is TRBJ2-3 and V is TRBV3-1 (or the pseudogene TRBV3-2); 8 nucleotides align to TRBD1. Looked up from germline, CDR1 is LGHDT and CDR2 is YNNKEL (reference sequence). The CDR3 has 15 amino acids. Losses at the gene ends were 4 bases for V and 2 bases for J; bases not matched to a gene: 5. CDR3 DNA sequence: TGTGCCAGCAGCCCAACAGGGGGAACCACAGATACGCAGTATTTT. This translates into CASSPTGGTTDTQYF.

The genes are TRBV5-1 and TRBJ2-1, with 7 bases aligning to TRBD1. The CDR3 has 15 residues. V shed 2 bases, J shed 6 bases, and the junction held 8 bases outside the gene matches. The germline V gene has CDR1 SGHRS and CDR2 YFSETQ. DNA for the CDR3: TGCGCCAGCAGCTTAACAGGGGATAGTCGCAATGAGCAGTTCTTC. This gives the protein CASSLTGDSRNEQFF.

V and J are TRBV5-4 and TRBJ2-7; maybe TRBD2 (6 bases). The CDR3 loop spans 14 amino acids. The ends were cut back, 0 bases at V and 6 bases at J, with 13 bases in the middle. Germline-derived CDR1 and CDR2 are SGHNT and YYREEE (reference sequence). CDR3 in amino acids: CASSLDGSTSEQYF. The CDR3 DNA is TGTGCCAGCAGCTTGGACGGGAGTACTAGCGAGCAGTACTTC.

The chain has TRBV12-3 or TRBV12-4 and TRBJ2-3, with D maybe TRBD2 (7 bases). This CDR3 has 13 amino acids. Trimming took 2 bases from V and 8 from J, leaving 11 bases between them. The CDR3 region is CASSLRGAGTQYF. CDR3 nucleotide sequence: TGTGCCAGCAGTTTACGGGGGGCCGGTACGCAGTATTTT.

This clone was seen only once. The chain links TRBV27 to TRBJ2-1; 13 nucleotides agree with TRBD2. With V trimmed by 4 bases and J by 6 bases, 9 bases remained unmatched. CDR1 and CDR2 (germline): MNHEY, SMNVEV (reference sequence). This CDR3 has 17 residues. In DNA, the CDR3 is TGTGCCAGCAGTTCGCAGACACTAGCGGGGGGGCCCAATGAGCAGTTCTTC. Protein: CASSSQTLAGGPNEQFF.

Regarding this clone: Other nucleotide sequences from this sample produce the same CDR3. The CDR3 is CASSPSPYEQYF. The CDR3 region has the DNA TGTGCCAGCAGCCCTTCCCCCTACGAGCAGTACTTC. This chain joins TRBV7-2 and TRBJ2-7; D not resolved. V lost 5 bases, J lost 2 bases, and 7 bases lay in between. Germline-derived CDR1 and CDR2 are SGHTA and FQGNSA. There are 12 residues in the CDR3. Supplemented by reference TRBV7-2 and TRBJ2-7, the full variable domain reads GAGVSQSPSNKVTEKGKDVELRCDPISGHTALYWYRQSLGQGLEFLIYFQGNSAPDKSGLPSDRFSAERTGGSVSTLTIQRTQQEDSAVYLCASSPSPYEQYFGPGTRLTVT.

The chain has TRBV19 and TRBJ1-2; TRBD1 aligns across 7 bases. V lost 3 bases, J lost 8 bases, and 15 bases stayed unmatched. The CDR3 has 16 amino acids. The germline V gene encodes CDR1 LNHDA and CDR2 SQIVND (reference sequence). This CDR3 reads CASSIEDRSPSGGYTF. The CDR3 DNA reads TGTGCCAGTAGTATTGAGGACAGGAGCCCCAGCGGAGGCTACACCTTC. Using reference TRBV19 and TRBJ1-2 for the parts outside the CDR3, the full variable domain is DGGITQSPKYLFRKEGQNVTLSCEQNLNHDAMYWYRQDPGQGLRLIYYSQIVNDFQKGDIAEGYSVSREKKESFPLTVTSAQKNPTAFYLCASSIEDRSPSGGYTFGSGTRLTVV.

The CDR3 coding sequence is TGCGCCAGCAGCTTTGACAGGGATTACAATGAGCAGTTCTTC. Amino acid sequence: CASSFDRDYNEQFF. The J gene is TRBJ2-1, the V gene TRBV10-1; 7 bases align to TRBD1. The trim removed 6 bases at V and 4 bases at J, leaving 6 bases unmatched. The CDR3 loop spans 14 amino acids. Germline V gives CDR1 WNHNN, CDR2 SYGVQD (reference sequence).

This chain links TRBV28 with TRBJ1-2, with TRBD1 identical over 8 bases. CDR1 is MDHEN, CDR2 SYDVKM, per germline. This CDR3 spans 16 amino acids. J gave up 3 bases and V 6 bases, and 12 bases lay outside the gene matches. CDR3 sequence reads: CASSPVGQGTDYGYTF. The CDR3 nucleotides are TGTGCCAGCAGCCCGGTCGGACAGGGTACGGACTATGGCTACACCTTC.

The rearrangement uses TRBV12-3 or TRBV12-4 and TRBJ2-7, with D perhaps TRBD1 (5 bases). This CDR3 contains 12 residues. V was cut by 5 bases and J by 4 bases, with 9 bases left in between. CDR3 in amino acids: CASSPTAYEQYF. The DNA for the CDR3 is TGTGCCAGCAGTCCGACAGCGTACGAGCAGTACTTC.

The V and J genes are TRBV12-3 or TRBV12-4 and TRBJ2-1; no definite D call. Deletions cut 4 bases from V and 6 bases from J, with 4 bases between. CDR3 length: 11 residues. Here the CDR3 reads CASSWANEQFF. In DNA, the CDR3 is TGTGCCAGCAGTTGGGCCAATGAGCAGTTCTTC.

The CDR3 DNA sequence: TGTGCCTGGAACCCAGACTGGGTCGGAAATTCACCCCTCCACTTT. Its protein is CAWNPDWVGNSPLHF. The J gene is TRBJ1-6, the V gene TRBV30; D unclear. Trimming pared 4 bases from V and 7 bases from J, leaving 17 bases between. The CDR3 is made up of 15 amino acids. Germline CDR1 reads GTSNPN; CDR2 reads SVGIG (reference sequence).

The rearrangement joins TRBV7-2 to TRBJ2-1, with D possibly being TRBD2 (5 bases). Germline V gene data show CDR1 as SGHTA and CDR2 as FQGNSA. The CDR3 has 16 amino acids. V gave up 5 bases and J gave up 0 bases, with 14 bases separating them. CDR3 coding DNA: TGTGCCAGCAGCCCGCGGGTACCCAGCTCCTACAATGAGCAGTTCTTC. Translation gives CASSPRVPSSYNEQFF.

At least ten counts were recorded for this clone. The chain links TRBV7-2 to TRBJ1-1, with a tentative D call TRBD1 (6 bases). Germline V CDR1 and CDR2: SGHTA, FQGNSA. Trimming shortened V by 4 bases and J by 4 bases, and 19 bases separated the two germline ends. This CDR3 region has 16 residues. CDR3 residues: CASSSVRTGSGTEAFF. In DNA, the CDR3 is TGTGCCAGCAGCTCCGTCCGAACAGGGTCGGGCACTGAAGCTTTCTTT. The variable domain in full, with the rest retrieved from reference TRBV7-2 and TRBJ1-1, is GAGVSQSPSNKVTEKGKDVELRCDPISGHTALYWYRQSLGQGLEFLIYFQGNSAPDKSGLPSDRFSAERTGGSVSTLTIQRTQQEDSAVYLCASSSVRTGSGTEAFFGQGTRLTVV.

The CDR3 nucleotides are TGTGCCAGCACCCGAGACGGGAGCTCCTACAATGAGCAGTTCTTC. Encoded protein: CASTRDGSSYNEQFF. This chain connects TRBV6-6 to TRBJ2-1, with D possibly TRBD2 on 6 matching bases. Per the germline V gene, CDR1 is MNHNY and CDR2 is SVGAGI (reference sequence). The CDR3 is 15 residues long. V was shortened by 7 bases and J by 0 bases, with 13 bases between the two germline ends.

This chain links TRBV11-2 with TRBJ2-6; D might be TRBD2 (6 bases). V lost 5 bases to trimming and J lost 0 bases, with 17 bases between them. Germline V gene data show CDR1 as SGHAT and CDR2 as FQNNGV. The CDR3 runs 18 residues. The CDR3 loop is CASSTTGTVSSGANVLTF. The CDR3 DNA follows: TGTGCCAGCAGCACGACCGGGACTGTAAGCTCTGGGGCCAACGTCCTGACTTTC.

The CDR3: CASSSSPGQGNYGYTF. Written as DNA, the CDR3 is TGTGCCAGCAGTAGTTCCCCGGGACAGGGGAACTATGGCTACACCTTC. The J gene is TRBJ1-2, the V gene TRBV27, with 10 bases lining up with TRBD1. This CDR3 comprises 16 residues. Looked up from germline, CDR1 is MNHEY and CDR2 is SMNVEV (reference sequence). V lost 5 bases, J lost 2 bases, and 8 bases stayed unmatched.

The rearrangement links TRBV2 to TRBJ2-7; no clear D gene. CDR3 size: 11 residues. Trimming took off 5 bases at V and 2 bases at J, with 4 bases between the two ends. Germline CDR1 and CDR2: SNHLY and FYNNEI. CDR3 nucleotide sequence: TGTGCCAGCAGTCCAGCCTACGAGCAGTACTTC. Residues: CASSPAYEQYF.

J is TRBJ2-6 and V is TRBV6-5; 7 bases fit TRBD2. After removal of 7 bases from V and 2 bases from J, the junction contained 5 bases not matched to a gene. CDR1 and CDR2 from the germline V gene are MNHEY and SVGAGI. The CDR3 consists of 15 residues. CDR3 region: CASMGGRPGANVLTF. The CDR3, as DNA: TGTGCCAGCATGGGAGGGCGTCCTGGGGCCAACGTCCTGACTTTC.

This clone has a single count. The CDR3 DNA reads as TGTGCCTGCTTAACAGGGGATAATTCACCCCTCCACTTT. This translates into CACLTGDNSPLHF. The chain is built from TRBV30 and TRBJ1-6, with 7 bases that match TRBD1. The CDR3 spans 13 residues. The germline gives CDR1 GTSNPN, CDR2 SVGIG (reference sequence). Trimming removed 6 bases from V and 5 bases from J; junction bases left unmatched: 4.

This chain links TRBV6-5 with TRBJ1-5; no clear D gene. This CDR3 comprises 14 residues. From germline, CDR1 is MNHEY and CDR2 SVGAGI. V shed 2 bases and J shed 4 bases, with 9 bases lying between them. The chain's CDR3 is CASSYTRGNQPQHF. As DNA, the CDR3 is TGTGCCAGCAGTTACACTCGAGGGAATCAGCCCCAGCATTTT.

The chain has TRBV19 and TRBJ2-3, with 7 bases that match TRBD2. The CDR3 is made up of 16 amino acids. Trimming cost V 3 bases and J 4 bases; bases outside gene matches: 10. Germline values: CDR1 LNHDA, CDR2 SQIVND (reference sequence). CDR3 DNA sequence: TGTGCCAGTAGTATGGTAGGTTCGGGGGGTCCAGATACGCAGTATTTT. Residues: CASSMVGSGGPDTQYF.

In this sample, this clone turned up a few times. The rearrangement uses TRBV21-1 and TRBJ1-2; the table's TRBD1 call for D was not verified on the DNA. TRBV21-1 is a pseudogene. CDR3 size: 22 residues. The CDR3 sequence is CASSPPRGRGDLSTISNYGYTF. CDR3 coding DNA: TGTGCCAGCAGCCCCCCAAGGGGCAGGGGCGACCTAAGCACAATTTCTAACTATGGCTACACCTTC.

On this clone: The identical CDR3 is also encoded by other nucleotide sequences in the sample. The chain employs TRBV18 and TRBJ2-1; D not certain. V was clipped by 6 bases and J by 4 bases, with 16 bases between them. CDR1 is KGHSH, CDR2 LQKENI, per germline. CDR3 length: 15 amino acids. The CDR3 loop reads CASSPSQVPYNEQFF. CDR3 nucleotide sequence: TGTGCCAGCTCTCCCTCGCAGGTCCCTTACAATGAGCAGTTCTTC.

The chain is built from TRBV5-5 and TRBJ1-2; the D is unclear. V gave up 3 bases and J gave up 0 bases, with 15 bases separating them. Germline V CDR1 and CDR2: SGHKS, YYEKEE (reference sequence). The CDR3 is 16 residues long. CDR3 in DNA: TGTGCCAGCAGCTCGGTAGGCAGCCTAGCTAACTATGGCTACACCTTC. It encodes CASSSVGSLANYGYTF.

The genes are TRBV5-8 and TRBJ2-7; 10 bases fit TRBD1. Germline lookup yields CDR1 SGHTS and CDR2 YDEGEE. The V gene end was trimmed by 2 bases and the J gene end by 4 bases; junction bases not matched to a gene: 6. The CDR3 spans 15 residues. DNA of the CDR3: TGTGCCAGCAGCTTCCGACAGGGGGCCAGTTACGAGCAGTACTTC. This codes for CASSFRQGASYEQYF.

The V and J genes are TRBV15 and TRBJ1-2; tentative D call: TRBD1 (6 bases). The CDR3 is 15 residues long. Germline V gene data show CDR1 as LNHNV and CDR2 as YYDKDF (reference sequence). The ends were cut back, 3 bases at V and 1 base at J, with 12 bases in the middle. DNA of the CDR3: TGTGCCACCAGCAGGGAACAGGGTAGTAACTATGGCTACACCTTC. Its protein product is CATSREQGSNYGYTF.

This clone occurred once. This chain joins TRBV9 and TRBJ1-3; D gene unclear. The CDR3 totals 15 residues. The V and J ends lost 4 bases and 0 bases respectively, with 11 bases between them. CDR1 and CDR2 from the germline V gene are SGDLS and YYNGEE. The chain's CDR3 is CASSLGESSGNTIYF. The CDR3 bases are TGTGCCAGCAGCCTCGGGGAGAGCTCTGGAAACACCATATATTTT.

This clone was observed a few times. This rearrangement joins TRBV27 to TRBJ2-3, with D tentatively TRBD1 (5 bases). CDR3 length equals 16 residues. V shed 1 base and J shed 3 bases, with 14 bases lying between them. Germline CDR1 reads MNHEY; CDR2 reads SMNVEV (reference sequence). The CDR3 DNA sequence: TGTGCCAGCAGTTTATATTTAGTAGGGGCAACAGATACGCAGTATTTT. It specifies CASSLYLVGATDTQYF.

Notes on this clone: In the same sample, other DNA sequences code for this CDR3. The CDR3 nucleotides read TGTGCCAGCAGTTACGACAGGAGCTATGGCTACACCTTC. Its translation is CASSYDRSYGYTF. This chain uses TRBV6-5 with TRBJ1-2, with a weak D call TRBD1 (6 bases). Trimming pared 2 bases from V and 4 bases from J, leaving 8 bases between. Germline V gene sequence: CDR1 MNHEY, CDR2 SVGAGI. This CDR3 spans 13 amino acids.

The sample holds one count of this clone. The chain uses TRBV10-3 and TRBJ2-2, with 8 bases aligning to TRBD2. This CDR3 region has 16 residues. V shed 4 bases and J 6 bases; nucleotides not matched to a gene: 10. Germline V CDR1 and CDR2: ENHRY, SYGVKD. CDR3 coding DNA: TGTGCCATCAGTGGGGGGACTAGACCGTTAGCCGGGGAGCTGTTTTTT. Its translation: CAISGGTRPLAGELFF.